The 10 T cell receptor beta chains in this list originate from one sample, sequenced in a study of T cell responses to AZD1222 COVID-19 vaccine (dated by TCRdb to the early 2020s). According to the study, the label for this sample's time point signals: about 28 days (+/-7) after the second vaccine dose. Libraries were constructed by the immunoSEQ multiplex PCR assay. TCRdb retrieved this table from immuneACCESS and kept in-frame rearrangements only. Not all clones are present; in checked studies, unresolved V genes account for under half, and no reason is known for the remainder. The sample table holds about 160,000 clones, of which over 80% were seen once. The ten biggest clones cover about 3.8% of the sample. Sequencing used peripheral blood, obtained 28 days after the second AZD1222 dose. Receptors were obtained from an adult who received the AZD1222 COVID-19 vaccine.

This clone was recorded a few times. The chain couples TRBV6-1 to TRBJ2-1, with a possible D match to TRBD1 (6 bases). Germline-derived CDR1 and CDR2 are MNHNS and SASEGT. Trimming took off 3 bases at V and 2 bases at J, with 11 bases between the two ends. The CDR3 is 15 amino acids. CDR3 bases: TGTGCCAGCAGTGACGGCAGGGGACCCTACAATGAGCAGTTCTTC. Encoded protein: CASSDGRGPYNEQFF.

The V call is TRBV7-2, the J call TRBJ2-4, with 10 bases aligning to TRBD1. CDR3 size: 17 residues. With 3 bases clipped from V and 1 base from J, the junction kept 6 bases outside the gene matches. Germline lookup yields CDR1 SGHTA and CDR2 FQGNSA. For the CDR3, the DNA is TGTGCCAGCAGCTTTCGACAGGGGGCCGCGGCCAAAAACATTCAGTACTTC. Translating gives CASSFRQGAAAKNIQYF.

This chain connects TRBV11-1 to TRBJ2-7; weak D call: TRBD2 (5 bases). The V gene's germline CDR1 is SGHAT and CDR2 FQDESV (reference sequence). Trimming cost V 2 bases and J 6 bases, with 8 bases left between them. The CDR3 totals 12 residues. CDR3 nucleotide sequence: TGTGCCAGCAGCTTAATAGCGAGCGAGCAGTACTTC. Encoded protein: CASSLIASEQYF.

The gene calls are TRBV27 and TRBJ2-1; tentative D call: TRBD1 (5 bases). The V end lost 7 bases, the J end lost 7 bases, and 17 bases lay between the germline ends. This CDR3 comprises 14 residues. The V gene's germline CDR1 is MNHEY and CDR2 SMNVEV (reference sequence). The CDR3 region is CASTLTAKGNEQFF. The CDR3 DNA follows: TGTGCCAGCACCCTGACCGCCAAGGGGAATGAGCAGTTCTTC.

The chain joins TRBV19 to TRBJ1-5, with D unclear. Germline V lookup: CDR1 LNHDA, CDR2 SQIVND (reference sequence). V gave up 6 bases and J gave up 1 base, with 13 bases separating them. This CDR3 has 15 residues. CDR3 in amino acids: CASREGSLSNQPQHF. The CDR3 DNA is TGTGCCAGTAGGGAAGGATCCCTCAGCAATCAGCCCCAGCATTTT.

The V call is TRBV27, the J call TRBJ2-1; D is possibly TRBD2 (5 bases). Trimming removed 4 bases from V and 4 bases from J, with 11 bases in between. Germline CDR1 is MNHEY and CDR2 is SMNVEV (reference sequence). There are 14 residues in the CDR3. CDR3 DNA: TGTGCCAGCAGTTGGGGAGACTCTTACAATGAGCAGTTCTTC. Protein: CASSWGDSYNEQFF.

The chain recombines TRBV3-1 (or the pseudogene TRBV3-2) with TRBJ2-7; 7 bases map to TRBD2. With V trimmed by 0 bases and J by 1 base, 6 bases remained unmatched. The CDR3 loop spans 16 amino acids. CDR1 and CDR2 (germline): LGHDT, YNNKEL (reference sequence). For the CDR3, the DNA is TGTGCCAGCAGCCAAGATGTGGCTAGCGGTTCCTACGAGCAGTACTTC. Protein product: CASSQDVASGSYEQYF.

The chain links TRBV2 to TRBJ2-3, with D perhaps matching TRBD1 (5 bases). The V and J ends lost 3 bases and 4 bases respectively, with 11 bases between them. CDR3 size: 14 residues. Germline V gene lookup returns CDR1 SNHLY and CDR2 FYNNEI. In DNA form, the CDR3 reads TGTGCCAGCAGTGAGGGGCTCCCAGCAGATACGCAGTATTTT. Protein sequence: CASSEGLPADTQYF.

The chain employs TRBV5-6 and TRBJ1-1; no clear D gene. CDR1 is SGHDT and CDR2 is YYEEEE in the germline V gene. Trimming took 0 bases from V and 11 from J, leaving 14 bases between them. The CDR3 has 13 amino acids. CDR3 sequence (DNA): TGTGCCAGCAGCTTGGAACTCGACTTGATGGCTTTCTTT. This translates into CASSLELDLMAFF.

The CDR3 DNA reads TGTGCCAGCAGCCGGACCCAGGGTAGCGACACTGAAGCTTTCTTT. Translating gives CASSRTQGSDTEAFF. This chain uses TRBV4-2 with TRBJ1-1; D might be TRBD1 (5 bases). Deletions cut 4 bases from V and 3 bases from J, with 15 bases between. Germline CDR1 and CDR2: LGHNA and YNFKEQ. The CDR3 is made up of 15 amino acids.